Presented here are 31 T cell receptor beta chains from one specimen sequenced in a study of CD4+ T cells in melanoma. The table came from immunoSEQ multiplex PCR; TCRdb's copy has only in-frame clones and leaves some out. The data show under 8,000 clones, almost 70% seen once. Sequences were obtained from cells from a culture (not recorded whether cultured in vitro). All receptors derive from a human donor with melanoma.

Only one count was recorded for this clone. The chain is built from TRBV7-8 and TRBJ2-1, with TRBD2 identical over 12 bases. The CDR3 covers 16 residues. In germline, CDR1 is SGHVS, CDR2 FQNEAQ. The trim removed 5 bases at V and 3 bases at J, leaving 5 bases unmatched. The CDR3 nucleotides read TGTGCCAGCAGCCCCGGACTAGCGGGGAGCTACAATGAGCAGTTCTTC. Its translation: CASSPGLAGSYNEQFF. The variable domain in full, with the rest retrieved from reference TRBV7-8 and TRBJ2-1, is GAGVSQSPRYKVAKRGQDVALRCDPISGHVSLFWYQQALGQGPEFLTYFQNEAQLDKSGLPSDRFFAERPEGSVSTLKIQRTQQEDSAVYLCASSPGLAGSYNEQFFGPGTRLTVL.

The rearrangement uses TRBV10-3 and TRBJ2-7; TRBD1 agrees at 9 bases. CDR3 size: 14 residues. J gave up 4 bases and V 9 bases, and 10 bases lay outside the gene matches. From germline, CDR1 is ENHRY and CDR2 SYGVKD. The CDR3 protein is CAIHSGTGQYEQYF. The CDR3 DNA sequence: TGTGCCATTCATTCCGGGACAGGGCAATACGAGCAGTACTTC.

The rearrangement links TRBV28 to TRBJ1-4, with D uncertain. V was clipped by 2 bases and J by 8 bases, with 3 bases between them. The CDR3 spans 11 residues. Germline V gene data show CDR1 as MDHEN and CDR2 as SYDVKM. The DNA of the CDR3 is TGTGCCAGCAGTTTAATAGAAAAACTGTTTTTT. This codes for CASSLIEKLFF.

J is TRBJ2-3 and V is TRBV5-1, with D unclear. V was shortened by 0 bases and J by 4 bases, with 12 bases between the two germline ends. CDR3 length equals 15 residues. Germline V gives CDR1 SGHRS, CDR2 YFSETQ. The CDR3 sequence is CASSLALVDPDTQYF. CDR3 in DNA: TGCGCCAGCAGCTTGGCCTTGGTGGACCCAGATACGCAGTATTTT.

The chain carries TRBV5-1 and TRBJ2-2; no definite D call. CDR3 length: 14 amino acids. Germline lookup yields CDR1 SGHRS and CDR2 YFSETQ. The V end lost 1 base, the J end lost 0 bases, and 4 bases lay between the germline ends. The CDR3 sequence is CASSLNANTGELFF. Here the CDR3 DNA reads TGCGCCAGCAGCTTGAACGCGAACACCGGGGAGCTGTTTTTT.

By share, this clone ranks as medium-sized. This sequence joins TRBV21-1 and TRBJ1-1. TRBV21-1 represents a pseudogene. The CDR3 totals 14 residues. The CDR3 loop reads CASSKPTANTEAFF. CDR3 in DNA: TGTGCCAGCAGCAAACCAACGGCGAACACTGAAGCTTTCTTT.

This clone rates as medium-sized. The chain employs TRBV5-4 and TRBJ1-4, with 9 nucleotides matching TRBD1. The CDR3 totals 15 residues. Per the germline V gene, CDR1 is SGHNT and CDR2 is YYREEE (reference sequence). V shed 4 bases and J 5 bases; nucleotides not matched to a gene: 6. The CDR3 spells CASSTNRGLNEKLFF. CDR3 DNA: TGTGCCAGCAGCACGAACAGGGGGCTGAATGAAAAACTGTTTTTT.

V is TRBV5-4 and J is TRBJ1-2, with a possible D match to TRBD1 (6 bases). Germline V gene data show CDR1 as SGHNT and CDR2 as YYREEE (reference sequence). The CDR3 contains 13 residues. The V end was cut by 0 bases, the J end by 8 bases, with 11 bases between. The CDR3 is CASSLVGGRGYTF. CDR3 nucleotide sequence: TGTGCCAGCAGCTTGGTCGGGGGCCGGGGCTACACCTTC.

The CDR3 DNA follows: TGCGCCAGCAGCTTGGGGGGCGAGTACAATGAGCAGTTCTTC. It codes for CASSLGGEYNEQFF. The V and J genes are TRBV5-1 and TRBJ2-1; D might be TRBD1 (5 bases). Germline-derived CDR1 and CDR2 are SGHRS and YFSETQ. The CDR3 is 14 amino acids. Trimming cost V 0 bases and J 4 bases, with 8 bases left between them.

The chain is built from TRBV7-9 and TRBJ2-2; 10 bases fit TRBD1. Germline trimming cut 5 bases from V and 4 bases from J; bases unmatched to any gene: 4. This CDR3 has 15 residues. Germline CDR1 SEHNR, CDR2 FQNEAQ (reference sequence). Here the CDR3 reads CASSAGTGVTGELFF. CDR3 DNA: TGTGCCAGCAGCGCCGGGACAGGGGTCACCGGGGAGCTGTTTTTT. Full variable domain (rest looked up from reference TRBV7-9 and TRBJ2-2): DTGVSQNPRHKITKRGQNVTFRCDPISEHNRLYWYRQTLGQGPEFLTYFQNEAQLEKSRLLSDRFSAERPKGSFSTLEIQRTEQGDSAMYLCASSAGTGVTGELFFGEGSRLTVL.

This clone is labeled as medium-sized. V and J are TRBV11-2 and TRBJ1-3; D is unresolved. Germline assignment: CDR1 SGHAT and CDR2 FQNNGV. The CDR3 contains 14 residues. The V gene lost 6 bases and the J gene lost 1 base, with 10 bases spanning the gap. In nucleotides, the CDR3 is TGTGCCAGCAGGACTACCGGGTCTGGAAACACCATATATTTT. Its translation: CASRTTGSGNTIYF.

The chain recombines TRBV6-6 with TRBJ1-4, with 8 bases fitting TRBD1. The CDR3 contains 15 residues. The V and J ends lost 4 bases and 8 bases, in that order; junction bases with no gene match: 9. Germline V CDR1 and CDR2: MNHNY, SVGAGI (reference sequence). The DNA of the CDR3 is TGTGCCAGCAGTTTCCGACAGGGGAAGGAGGAAAAACTGTTTTTT. Its translation: CASSFRQGKEEKLFF.

The chain employs TRBV27 and TRBJ2-7, with D possibly TRBD1 on 5 matching bases. V was cut by 4 bases and J by 4 bases, with 23 bases left in between. The CDR3 spans 17 residues. Germline V gene data show CDR1 as MNHEY and CDR2 as SMNVEV (reference sequence). For the CDR3, the DNA is TGTGCCAGCAGTTCAGCCCGCCAGGGTGGTTATGCATACGAGCAGTACTTC. It specifies CASSSARQGGYAYEQYF.

Relative to its sample, this clone is medium-sized. J is TRBJ2-2 and V is TRBV5-6; no reliable D call. The V gene's germline CDR1 is SGHDT and CDR2 YYEEEE. Trimming took off 1 base at V and 2 bases at J, with 15 bases between the two ends. The CDR3 length is 17 residues. CDR3 DNA sequence: TGTGCCAGCAGCTTGTACAACAGACAAGTTAACACCGGGGAGCTGTTTTTT. Protein: CASSLYNRQVNTGELFF.

The rearrangement uses TRBV4-2 and TRBJ2-1, with D hard to call. The CDR3 length is 13 residues. Germline CDR1 LGHNA, CDR2 YNFKEQ. V lost 2 bases to trimming and J lost 7 bases, with 9 bases between them. DNA for the CDR3: TGTGCCAGCAGCCAATTTAATAATAATGAGCAGTTCTTC. Translation: CASSQFNNNEQFF.

The gene calls are TRBV28 and TRBJ2-1, with 8 bases matching TRBD1. Looked up from germline, CDR1 is MDHEN and CDR2 is SYDVKM. The V segment lost 6 bases and the J segment 4 bases; nucleotides outside the gene matches: 8. The CDR3 totals 15 residues. The CDR3 coding sequence is TGTGCCAGCAGCACCGGACAGGGTTGGTACAATGAGCAGTTCTTC. This encodes CASSTGQGWYNEQFF.

The V and J genes are TRBV3-1 (or the pseudogene TRBV3-2) and TRBJ1-1; D call uncertain. The germline V gene has CDR1 LGHDT and CDR2 YNNKEL (reference sequence). This CDR3 has 12 amino acids. V lost 3 bases and J 5 bases, leaving 7 bases between the germline ends. This CDR3 reads CASSHGWTEAFF. CDR3 sequence (DNA): TGTGCCAGCAGCCACGGATGGACTGAAGCTTTCTTT.

The chain is built from TRBV10-3 and TRBJ1-6; 12 bases align to TRBD1. Germline V gene lookup returns CDR1 ENHRY and CDR2 SYGVKD. This CDR3 comprises 16 residues. V lost 0 bases to trimming and J lost 9 bases; unmatched junction nucleotides: 3. CDR3 sequence (DNA): TGTGCCATCAGTGAGTCCGGGACAGGGGGCAGTTCACCCCTCCACTTT. Protein sequence: CAISESGTGGSSPLHF.

This chain joins TRBV7-6 and TRBJ2-3, with TRBD2 matching 9 bases. Germline V lookup: CDR1 SGHVS, CDR2 FNYEAQ. The CDR3 loop spans 14 amino acids. V dropped 5 bases and J dropped 4; count of bases not matched to a gene: 4. CDR3 in DNA: TGTGCCAGCAGCACCATAGCGGGGGCAGATACGCAGTATTTT. It translates to CASSTIAGADTQYF.

This rearrangement joins TRBV2 to TRBJ2-5; TRBD2 might be the D (5 bases). V dropped 8 bases and J dropped 5 bases, with 9 bases sitting between them. The germline V gene encodes CDR1 SNHLY and CDR2 FYNNEI. The CDR3 is 11 residues long. CDR3 amino acids: CASGREETQYF. The CDR3 DNA reads TGTGCCAGCGGAAGGGAGGAGACCCAGTACTTC.

The sample holds a few counts of this clone. The V call is TRBV9, the J call TRBJ2-1; 9 nucleotides line up with TRBD1. CDR1 SGDLS and CDR2 YYNGEE come from the germline V gene. The CDR3 is 15 amino acids. The junction had 3 bases not matched to a gene; V was cut back by 4 bases and J by 1 base. In DNA form, the CDR3 reads TGTGCCAGCAGCAGGACAGGGGTGTCCTACAATGAGCAGTTCTTC. This encodes CASSRTGVSYNEQFF. The entire variable domain, with the rest obtained from reference TRBV9 and TRBJ2-1, is as follows: DSGVTQTPKHLITATGQRVTLRCSPRSGDLSVYWYQQSLDQGLQFLIQYYNGEERAKGNILERFSAQQFPDLHSELNLSSLELGDSALYFCASSRTGVSYNEQFFGPGTRLTVL.

This chain uses TRBV10-2 with TRBJ2-1, with unresolved D. The CDR3 is 13 amino acids. Germline CDR1 is WSHSY and CDR2 is SAAADI. Trimming removed 2 bases at V and 8 bases at J, with 10 bases between. The CDR3 coding sequence is TGCGCCAGCAGTGAGGCTAGTAGCTATGAGCAGTTCTTC. Protein: CASSEASSYEQFF.

The chain combines TRBV3-1 (or the pseudogene TRBV3-2) with TRBJ1-2; D is ambiguous. This CDR3 region has 12 residues. The germline CDR1 and CDR2 sequences are LGHDT and YNNKEL (reference sequence). V was trimmed by 3 bases and J by 2 bases, leaving 4 bases between them. CDR3 protein: CASSQTNYGYTF. The CDR3 DNA reads TGTGCCAGCAGCCAGACCAACTATGGCTACACCTTC.

This sequence joins TRBV5-5 and TRBJ2-7; TRBD1 aligns across 8 bases. The junction had 7 bases not matched to a gene; V was cut back by 5 bases and J by 0 bases. Germline lookup yields CDR1 SGHKS and CDR2 YYEKEE (reference sequence). This CDR3 has 15 residues. The CDR3 nucleotides are TGTGCCAGCAGTTCGGGACAGGCTATCTCCTACGAGCAGTACTTC. Residues: CASSSGQAISYEQYF.

The chain uses TRBV5-1 and TRBJ2-1; 7 nucleotides line up with TRBD1. This CDR3 is 14 amino acids long. Per germline, CDR1 SGHRS and CDR2 YFSETQ. Trimming removed 6 bases from V and 0 bases from J; junction bases left unmatched: 3. DNA for the CDR3: TGCGCCAGCACGACAGGGAGCTCCTACAATGAGCAGTTCTTC. This gives the protein CASTTGSSYNEQFF.

This clone appeared a single time. The rearrangement links TRBV2 to TRBJ2-1, with D perhaps being TRBD1 or TRBD2 (6 bases each). This CDR3 spans 12 amino acids. Trimming took off 3 bases at V and 12 bases at J, with 12 bases between the two ends. CDR1 is SNHLY, CDR2 FYNNEI, per germline. CDR3 sequence reads: CASSEEGGGQFF. CDR3 DNA: TGTGCCAGCAGTGAGGAGGGGGGCGGGCAGTTCTTC.

In this sample, this clone is medium-sized (0.01 to 0.1%). The chain joins TRBV19 to TRBJ1-5; unclear D gene. This CDR3 region has 15 residues. Germline V lookup: CDR1 LNHDA, CDR2 SQIVND (reference sequence). The V end was cut by 3 bases, the J end by 6 bases, with 15 bases between. The CDR3 nucleotides are TGTGCCAGTAGTATTGGGTCCACGGGGAGTCAGCCCCAGCATTTT. It translates to CASSIGSTGSQPQHF.

By its share, this clone is large. The V call is TRBV19, the J call TRBJ1-2; TRBD1 matches 12 bases. The CDR3 totals 18 residues. Trimming took 3 bases from V and 1 from J; bases not matched to a gene: 9. Germline assignment: CDR1 LNHDA and CDR2 SQIVND (reference sequence). The CDR3 loop is CASSIGTGGAYVNYGYTF. CDR3 coding DNA: TGTGCCAGTAGTATTGGGACAGGGGGCGCCTACGTTAACTATGGCTACACCTTC.

This chain uses TRBV13 with TRBJ1-2; D gene ambiguous. CDR3 length: 17 residues. Per germline, CDR1 PRHDT and CDR2 FYEKMQ (reference sequence). V was cut by 4 bases and J by 0 bases, with 18 bases left in between. The CDR3 nucleotides read TGTGCCAGCAGCTGGACCACCGGACGGAATACTAACTATGGCTACACCTTC. Amino acids: CASSWTTGRNTNYGYTF.

This clone was detected only once. The gene calls are TRBV5-1 and TRBJ2-3; 14 bases map to TRBD2. In germline, CDR1 is SGHRS, CDR2 YFSETQ. The CDR3 length is 15 residues. The V segment lost 0 bases and the J segment 6 bases; nucleotides outside the gene matches: 0. CDR3 sequence reads: CASSLGTSGGDTQYF. The CDR3 coding sequence is TGCGCCAGCAGCTTGGGGACTAGCGGGGGGGATACGCAGTATTTT.

The chain couples TRBV5-4 to TRBJ2-5; the D gene is possibly TRBD1 (6 bases). Germline-derived CDR1 and CDR2 are SGHNT and YYREEE (reference sequence). Between the trimmed V and J ends, which lost 0 bases and 1 base, there was a span of 10 bases. The CDR3 totals 15 residues. CDR3 region: CASSLAGRGQETQYF. As DNA, the CDR3 is TGTGCCAGCAGCTTGGCCGGCAGGGGCCAAGAGACCCAGTACTTC.